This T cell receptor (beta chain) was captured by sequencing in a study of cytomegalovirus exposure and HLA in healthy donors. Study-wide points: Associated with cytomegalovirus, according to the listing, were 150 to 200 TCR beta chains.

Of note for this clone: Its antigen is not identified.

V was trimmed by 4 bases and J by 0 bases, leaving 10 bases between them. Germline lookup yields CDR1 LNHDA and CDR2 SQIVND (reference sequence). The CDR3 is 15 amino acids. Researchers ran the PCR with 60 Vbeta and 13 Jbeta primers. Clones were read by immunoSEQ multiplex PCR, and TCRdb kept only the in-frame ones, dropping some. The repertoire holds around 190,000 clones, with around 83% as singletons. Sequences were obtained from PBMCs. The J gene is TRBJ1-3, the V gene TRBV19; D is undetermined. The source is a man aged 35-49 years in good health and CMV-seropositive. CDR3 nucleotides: TGTGCCAGTAGTAAAGGACTGAGCTCTGGAAACACCATATATTTT. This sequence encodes CASSKGLSSGNTIYF.